Presented here are 2 T cell receptor beta chains from one specimen sequenced in a study of blood T cell repertoires in COVID-19. Profiled with immunoSEQ multiplex PCR; TCRdb holds only in-frame clones, not every one. Among 200,000 to 250,000 clones listed, 86% were seen once. The specimen sequenced was PBMCs or T cells enriched from blood (not recorded which). The source of these receptors is a woman aged 35 to 49 with acute COVID-19.

The chain has TRBV15 and TRBJ1-1; 11 bases map to TRBD1. The V segment lost 1 base and the J segment 6 bases; nucleotides outside the gene matches: 4. The CDR3 has 15 residues. Germline lookup yields CDR1 LNHNV and CDR2 YYDKDF (reference sequence). DNA of the CDR3: TGTGCCACCAGCAGAGCTGGACAGGGGGCCCCTGAAGCTTTCTTT. Residues: CATSRAGQGAPEAFF.

The chain combines TRBV3-1 (or the pseudogene TRBV3-2) with TRBJ1-3; TRBD1 matches at 8 bases. This CDR3 has 16 amino acids. CDR1 LGHDT and CDR2 YNNKEL come from the germline V gene (reference sequence). V lost 2 bases to trimming and J lost 6 bases; unmatched junction nucleotides: 9. This chain's CDR3 is CASSQRDRGIENTIYF. CDR3 DNA: TGTGCCAGCAGCCAAAGAGACAGGGGAATAGAAAACACCATATATTTT.